Included here is one T cell receptor beta chain sequence, with context. Its antigen is undetermined. Germline V gives CDR1 MDHEN, CDR2 SYDVKM. The CDR3 totals 14 residues. All TRB cDNA libraries came from 5' RACE performed with UMI labels. TCRdb reprocessed the 5' RACE reads and reports one entry per CDR3 protein, with no DNA. The sample table includes roughly 130,000 distinct CDR3 sequences. This sample was taken from a study of CXCR3-negative and CXCR3-positive naive CD8 T cells. Study in general: There were around 140 million TRB reads altogether, and each library had about 1.5 +/- 0.3 million of them. Whole-study findings and limits: Hydrophobicity was higher for TRB CDR3s found in CXCR3-positive naive cells than in CXCR3-negative naive cells.

This receptor was identified in a human donor in good health. Some clones in this sample may be carry-over from other donors' samples. The sequencing sample was made of naive CXCR3+ CD8+ T cells from blood. Regarding subset: CD45RO-CCR7+CD27+CD95- naive CD8+ T cells expressing CXCR3 (TNR3+). The V gene is TRBV28, the J gene TRBJ2-7; TCRdb indicates TRBD1, and absent DNA this call remains unverified. CDR3 loop: CASTSGQGGEEQYF.